This is a list of T cell receptor beta chains from one sample in a study of Ad26.COV2.S vaccination and SARS-CoV-2 variants. TCRdb's table, derived via immunoSEQ multiplex PCR, lists solely in-frame clones and lacks some. This sample has 430,000 or so clones, with about nine tenths found just once. The material was peripheral blood, obtained in a trial of Ad26.COV2.S vaccine versus placebo. The receptors were sampled from a person between 18 and 65 years old who received the Ad26.COV2.S COVID-19 vaccine or a placebo. CDR3s include the opening cysteine and the closing phenylalanine or tryptophan. D genes are given only for firm matches. Clone sizes are given selectively: once, few, many, or a class where the clone is expanded.

size: .
J: TRBJ2-3
D: TRBD2
V: TRBV7-2
CDR3: CASSFSSGRTDTQYF
DNA: TGTGCCAGCAGCTTCTCTAGCGGGAGAACAGATACGCAGTATTTT

size: .
J: TRBJ1-3
D: .
V: TRBV27
CDR3: CASSCYTERNTIYF
DNA: TGTGCCAGCAGTTGTTATACGGAGAGGAACACCATATATTTT

size: .
J: TRBJ2-7
D: .
V: TRBV11-2
CDR3: CASSLTAGAGLTYEQYF
DNA: TGTGCCAGCAGCTTAACAGCCGGGGCAGGGTTGACCTACGAGCAGTACTTC

size: .
J: TRBJ2-1
D: TRBD2
V: TRBV4-3
CDR3: CASSLSLRGLAGVIDEQFF
DNA: TGCGCCAGCAGCCTATCCCTCAGGGGACTAGCGGGAGTGATTGATGAGCAGTTCTTC

size: .
J: TRBJ2-2
D: .
V: TRBV9
CDR3: CASSVGGRDTGELFF
DNA: TGTGCCAGCAGCGTAGGAGGGAGAGACACCGGGGAGCTGTTTTTT

size: .
J: TRBJ1-1
D: .
V: TRBV19
CDR3: CASRSGTVKTEAFF
DNA: TGTGCCAGTAGATCGGGGACCGTGAAGACTGAAGCTTTCTTT

size: .
J: TRBJ1-2
D: TRBD1
V: TRBV4-3
CDR3: CASSGTGDYGYTF
DNA: TGCGCCAGCAGCGGGACAGGGGACTATGGCTACACCTTC

size: once
J: TRBJ1-2
D: TRBD1
V: TRBV10-3
CDR3: CAISEGWTGGVSGYTF
DNA: TGTGCCATCAGTGAGGGGTGGACAGGGGGCGTCTCTGGCTACACCTTC

size: .
J: TRBJ2-2
D: .
V: TRBV7-8
CDR3: CASSGFMNTGELFF
DNA: TGTGCCAGCAGCGGCTTCATGAACACCGGGGAGCTGTTTTTT

size: .
J: TRBJ1-6
D: .
V: TRBV19
CDR3: CASRVEGDSPLHF
DNA: TGTGCCAGTAGGGTCGAAGGGGATTCACCCCTCCACTTT

size: .
J: TRBJ2-6
D: TRBD1
V: TRBV4-1
CDR3: CASSQVTGESGANVLTF
DNA: TGCGCCAGCAGCCAAGTGACAGGGGAGTCTGGGGCCAACGTCCTGACTTTC

size: .
J: TRBJ2-1
D: TRBD2
V: TRBV6-5
CDR3: CASTPGLEYIYEQFF
DNA: TGTGCCAGCACTCCGGGACTAGAGTATATCTATGAGCAGTTCTTC

size: .
J: TRBJ1-4
D: .
V: TRBV11-2
CDR3: CASSLGVVREKLFF
DNA: TGTGCCAGCAGCTTAGGGGTGGTACGAGAAAAACTGTTTTTT

size: .
J: TRBJ2-1
D: TRBD2
V: TRBV7-9
CDR3: CASSPGTSGNNEQFF
DNA: TGTGCCAGCAGCCCCGGGACTAGCGGGAACAATGAGCAGTTCTTC

size: .
J: TRBJ2-7
D: TRBD2
V: TRBV5-6
CDR3: CASSLALAGGWNEQYF
DNA: TGTGCCAGCAGCTTGGCATTAGCGGGAGGTTGGAACGAGCAGTACTTC

size: .
J: TRBJ2-4
D: TRBD2
V: TRBV5-6
CDR3: CASSYLSGREENIQYF
DNA: TGTGCCAGCAGCTATTTAAGCGGGAGAGAGGAAAACATTCAGTACTTC

size: .
J: TRBJ2-7
D: .
V: TRBV2
CDR3: CASQGRPYEQYF
DNA: TGTGCCAGCCAGGGGAGGCCCTACGAGCAGTACTTC

size: few
J: TRBJ2-1
D: .
V: TRBV5-1
CDR3: CASRRAGDEQFF
DNA: TGCGCCAGCAGACGCGCCGGGGATGAGCAGTTCTTC

size: .
J: TRBJ2-1
D: TRBD2
V: TRBV7-2
CDR3: CASTPGGGAYNEQFF
DNA: TGTGCCAGCACCCCGGGGGGGGGAGCCTACAATGAGCAGTTCTTC

size: once
J: TRBJ1-3
D: .
V: TRBV19
CDR3: CASSPWEPLSGNTIYF
DNA: TGTGCCAGTAGTCCATGGGAGCCGCTCTCTGGAAACACCATATATTTT